The present T cell receptor (beta chain) was sequenced within a study of CD8 T cells in ankylosing spondylitis. TCRdb fed the 5' RACE reads into MiXCR, producing one record per CDR3 protein. The data show some 130,000 distinct CDR3 sequences, roughly 9% seen once. The sample holds a few counts of this clonotype. Germline V gives CDR1 SGHDN, CDR2 FVKESK. The CDR3 loop spans 19 amino acids. V shed 0 bases, J shed 7 bases, and the junction held 14 bases outside the gene matches. Sequencing was performed on blood, either unsorted or a sorted T cell fraction (not recorded which). The sequence was collected from a male donor with ankylosing spondylitis or in good health (not recorded which). The V gene is TRBV14, the J gene TRBJ2-1; 11 bases align to TRBD2. CDR3 in amino acids: CASSQEGRLAGSRRNEQFF. The DNA for the CDR3 is TGTGCCAGCAGCCAAGAAGGAAGACTAGCGGGATCTCGTAGGAATGAGCAGTTCTTC.